The present TCR beta chain was sequenced within a study of response to subunit inactivated influenza vaccine listed by TCRdb under 2018. Regarding the research as a whole: Deep quantitative profiling of the T cell receptor repertoire was used in the study to follow responses to a trivalent subunit inactivated influenza vaccine. The investigation overall reported the following: It was suggested by the authors that each seasonal influenza vaccination may recruit only a limited number of new T cells.

In regard to this clonotype: The clone's antigen remains unknown. No much larger clone exists at a distance of one base, and base qualities are not known.

Library preparation used RT-PCR. TCRdb lists the instrument as Illumina HiSeq 2500. TCRdb ran its own pipeline on the public reads, namely fastp trimming at Q25 and MiXCR clone calling, and kept in-frame beta chains. CDR3 protein sequences are deduplicated, and each keeps its most common genes and DNA. Recorded for this sample are about 780,000 distinct CDR3 sequences; 18% of them occurred a single time. The ten largest clones take up around 9.9% of the sample. The germline V gene (reference sequence) specifies DFQATT as CDR1 and SNEGSKA as CDR2. Its CDR3 holds 13 amino acids, cysteine through phenylalanine. Only the CDR3 region is kept as DNA, spanning 39 bases read in frame from base 1. V trim: 7 bases; J trim: 6 bases; unmatched bases: 12.

The chain is encoded by TRBV20-1 joined to TRBJ2-7; the central 7 bases match TRBD1. The clonotype originates from a man aged 50 to 59 who received an inactivated influenza vaccine. Donor details come from another sample of the same person, matched by shared clones. Material: PBMCs from blood, obtained roughly 5 days after vaccination. CDR3 sequence: CSVHSPGTAEQYF. The bases are TGCAGTGTCCATTCCCCCGGGACAGCCGAGCAGTACTTC.